This paragraph covers one TCR beta chain sequence. This sample stems from a study of radiotherapy plus CTLA-4 blockade in lung cancer. The study gave focal radiation plus ipilimumab CTLA-4 blockade to patients with chemo-refractory metastatic non-small-cell lung cancer. Produced via immunoSEQ multiplex PCR; TCRdb's table is partial and in-frame only. The table records around 31,000 clones, around 73% of them present only once. The source is a human donor with non-small cell lung cancer who had stable disease on radiotherapy plus ipilimumab. The sample was peripheral blood, taken from a patient treated with radiotherapy plus ipilimumab.

The CDR3 protein is CASSVGGNTEAFF. The CDR3 DNA sequence: TGTGCCAGCAGTGTCGGGGGGAACACTGAAGCTTTCTTT. The chain links TRBV6-5 to TRBJ1-1; maybe TRBD1 (5 bases). Germline-derived CDR1 and CDR2 are MNHEY and SVGAGI. The CDR3 totals 13 residues. Trimming took 5 bases from V and 1 from J, leaving 8 bases between them.